Listed here are 31 T cell receptor beta chains from one sample, sequenced in a study of control samples from healthy donors and cancer patients. Sequencing was performed with immunoSEQ multiplex PCR; in TCRdb, only in-frame clones are kept and a portion is missing. This table holds tens of thousands of clones, about nine tenths found once. The sample consisted of blood. The receptor source for this set is a middle-aged man in good health.

The chain has TRBV19 and TRBJ2-3; TRBD2 matches at 7 bases. V lost 0 bases and J lost 4; bases outside the gene matches: 10. Germline V gene data show CDR1 as LNHDA and CDR2 as SQIVND (reference sequence). The CDR3 covers 17 residues. The DNA for the CDR3 is TGTGCCAGTAGTATAGATAAGGGCTGGGGAGGGCCAGATACGCAGTATTTT. It encodes CASSIDKGWGGPDTQYF.

The rearrangement links TRBV4-3 to TRBJ1-6; D perhaps matches TRBD1 (5 bases). Deletions cut 1 base from V and 11 bases from J, with 12 bases between. Germline V gene lookup returns CDR1 LGHNA and CDR2 YSLEER. The CDR3 sequence is 14 residues long. As DNA, the CDR3 is TGCGCCAGCAGCCAAGGTACTACAGGAGCACCCCTCCACTTT. This gives the protein CASSQGTTGAPLHF.

The gene calls are TRBV5-1 and TRBJ2-1, with D perhaps TRBD1 (5 bases). CDR1 is SGHRS and CDR2 is YFSETQ in the germline V gene. The length of the CDR3 is 17 residues. Trimming removed 3 bases from V and 8 bases from J, with 24 bases in between. The CDR3 spells CASSSSGQLLYRDEQFF. The CDR3 nucleotides read TGCGCCAGCAGCTCCTCAGGACAACTCCTCTACCGCGATGAGCAGTTCTTC.

The chain couples TRBV2 to TRBJ2-5; no clear D. Germline V gene sequence: CDR1 SNHLY, CDR2 FYNNEI. Trimming cost V 4 bases and J 2 bases, with 8 bases left between them. The CDR3 totals 13 residues. CDR3: CASSGLSQETQYF. The CDR3 DNA reads as TGTGCCAGCAGTGGGCTCTCTCAAGAGACCCAGTACTTC.

The chain recombines TRBV2 with TRBJ2-5, with D possibly being TRBD1 or TRBD2 (5 bases each). From germline, CDR1 is SNHLY and CDR2 FYNNEI. CDR3 length equals 14 residues. The V end was cut by 7 bases, the J end by 0 bases, with 12 bases between. CDR3 region: CASNREGYQETQYF. CDR3 DNA sequence: TGTGCCAGCAATCGCGAGGGGTACCAAGAGACCCAGTACTTC.

V gene TRBV10-3 combines with J gene TRBJ2-7; D is perhaps TRBD1 (6 bases). Trimming left V 0 bases short and J 2 bases short, with 8 bases between. Per the germline V gene, CDR1 is ENHRY and CDR2 is SYGVKD. The CDR3 runs to 14 residues. Written as DNA, the CDR3 is TGTGCCATCAGTGAGTCCCAGGGGACCTACGAGCAGTACTTC. This codes for CAISESQGTYEQYF.

V is TRBV10-3 and J is TRBJ1-5; 8 nucleotides match TRBD1. This CDR3 comprises 17 residues. Germline V gene lookup returns CDR1 ENHRY and CDR2 SYGVKD. V lost 11 bases and J lost 2; bases outside the gene matches: 17. CDR3 bases: TGTGCCCTTCTCATCGGAGGACAGGGCGAAGGCAATCAGCCCCAGCATTTT. Translation gives CALLIGGQGEGNQPQHF.

J is TRBJ2-1 and V is TRBV27; perhaps TRBD1 as D (5 bases). This CDR3 is built from 17 residues. The ends were cut back, 5 bases at V and 0 bases at J, with 17 bases in the middle. Germline values: CDR1 MNHEY, CDR2 SMNVEV (reference sequence). This CDR3 is CASSRGVWQGSYNEQFF. CDR3 nucleotide sequence: TGTGCCAGCAGTCGTGGGGTATGGCAGGGCTCCTACAATGAGCAGTTCTTC.

This clone was seen only once. The chain has TRBV6-5 and TRBJ1-1, with 7 bases identical to TRBD1. J lost 1 base, V lost 2 bases, and 4 bases had no gene match. This CDR3 has 15 residues. Germline-derived CDR1 and CDR2 are MNHEY and SVGAGI. Written as DNA, the CDR3 is TGTGCCAGCAGTTACAGGGGGCGAGGGAACACTGAAGCTTTCTTT. Translation gives CASSYRGRGNTEAFF.

The J gene is TRBJ2-5, the V gene TRBV2; 14 nucleotides agree with TRBD2. With V trimmed by 5 bases and J by 2 bases, 4 bases remained unmatched. Germline assignment: CDR1 SNHLY and CDR2 FYNNEI. The CDR3 extends over 16 amino acids. CDR3 nucleotides: TGTGCCAGCAGTTCTAGACTAGCGGGGGGGCAAGAGACCCAGTACTTC. The encoded protein is CASSSRLAGGQETQYF. The entire variable domain, with the rest obtained from reference TRBV2 and TRBJ2-5, is as follows: EPEVTQTPSHQVTQMGQEVILRCVPISNHLYFYWYRQILGQKVEFLVSFYNNEISEKSEIFDDQFSVERPDGSNFTLKIRSTKLEDSAMYFCASSSRLAGGQETQYFGPGTRLLVL.

The chain has TRBV4-2 and TRBJ2-3; 9 bases align to TRBD2. Germline V gene sequence: CDR1 LGHNA, CDR2 YNFKEQ. This CDR3 spans 14 amino acids. The CDR3 sequence is CAPQRAGGADTQYF. CDR3 bases: TGTGCTCCCCAACGAGCGGGGGGTGCAGATACGCAGTATTTT.

The rearrangement uses TRBV5-5 and TRBJ1-5, with D possibly TRBD1 on 6 matching bases. This CDR3 contains 16 residues. CDR1 SGHKS and CDR2 YYEKEE come from the germline V gene (reference sequence). The V end lost 0 bases, the J end lost 4 bases, and 14 bases lay between the germline ends. CDR3 loop: CASSLVPQGENQPQHF. Here the CDR3 DNA reads TGTGCCAGCAGCTTGGTCCCACAGGGAGAGAATCAGCCCCAGCATTTT.

This chain links TRBV19 with TRBJ1-1; no reliable D call. CDR3 length: 11 amino acids. CDR1 is LNHDA and CDR2 is SQIVND in the germline V gene (reference sequence). Trimming pared 7 bases from V and 1 base from J, leaving 4 bases between. As DNA, the CDR3 is TGTGCCAGTAAGAAGAACACTGAAGCTTTCTTT. Encoded protein: CASKKNTEAFF.

V usage is TRBV3-1 (or the pseudogene TRBV3-2) and J usage is TRBJ2-3, with TRBD2 as a possible D gene (6 bases). CDR1 and CDR2 (germline): LGHDT, YNNKEL (reference sequence). The V gene lost 2 bases and the J gene lost 3 bases, with 18 bases spanning the gap. CDR3 size: 17 residues. The CDR3 DNA reads TGTGCCAGCAGCCAACTACGGGCGGGGCCAAGGACAGATACGCAGTATTTT. It codes for CASSQLRAGPRTDTQYF.

V usage is TRBV5-1 and J usage is TRBJ2-7; 7 nucleotides agree with TRBD1. Germline V gives CDR1 SGHRS, CDR2 YFSETQ. J lost 3 bases, V lost 0 bases, and 6 bases had no gene match. This CDR3 is built from 15 residues. CDR3 amino acids: CASSLETGLIYEQYF. The CDR3 nucleotides are TGCGCCAGCAGCTTGGAGACAGGGCTAATCTACGAGCAGTACTTC.

Comments on this clone: The same CDR3 is also encoded by other DNA sequences in this sample. This chain's CDR3 is CASSAGLAASGEQFF. The DNA for the CDR3 is TGTGCCAGCAGTGCGGGACTAGCGGCGTCGGGTGAACAGTTCTTC. J is TRBJ2-1 and V is TRBV2; 11 bases match TRBD2. This CDR3 contains 15 residues. The trim removed 4 bases at V and 13 bases at J, leaving 12 bases unmatched. Germline V CDR1 and CDR2: SNHLY, FYNNEI.

The chain employs TRBV2 and TRBJ1-1, with D possibly TRBD1 on 5 matching bases. The ends were cut back, 8 bases at V and 5 bases at J, with 12 bases in the middle. The CDR3 sequence is 12 residues long. The germline CDR1 and CDR2 sequences are SNHLY and FYNNEI. CDR3 loop: CASLRQSTEAFF. For the CDR3, the DNA is TGTGCCAGCCTAAGACAGTCAACTGAAGCTTTCTTT. Based on the CDR3 plus reference TRBV2 and TRBJ1-1, the full variable domain is EPEVTQTPSHQVTQMGQEVILRCVPISNHLYFYWYRQILGQKVEFLVSFYNNEISEKSEIFDDQFSVERPDGSNFTLKIRSTKLEDSAMYFCASLRQSTEAFFGQGTRLTVV.

The chain couples TRBV6-6 to TRBJ1-6; 7 bases agree with TRBD1. Germline values: CDR1 MNHNY, CDR2 SVGAGI (reference sequence). The CDR3 sequence is 15 residues long. V lost 6 bases and J lost 10; bases outside the gene matches: 12. CDR3 bases: TGTGCCAGCAGCCGGGGACAGCACATTGGCTCACCCCTCCACTTT. It is translated as CASSRGQHIGSPLHF.

This clone has only a few counts. This chain uses TRBV7-3 with TRBJ1-2, with D unresolved. V lost 7 bases and J lost 4, with 13 bases in between. Germline V gene data show CDR1 as SGHTA and CDR2 as FQGTGA. The CDR3 consists of 13 residues. For the CDR3, the DNA is TGTGCCAGCACGGCCGACCCGGGCTATGGCTACACCTTC. Protein product: CASTADPGYGYTF.

The chain joins TRBV30 to TRBJ1-4; no firm D call. Germline V gene data show CDR1 as GTSNPN and CDR2 as SVGIG (reference sequence). This CDR3 has 14 residues. V shed 1 base and J shed 4 bases, with 10 bases lying between them. CDR3 in DNA: TGTGCCTGGAGTGCCTTAGGTTTTAATGAAAAACTGTTTTTT. Protein product: CAWSALGFNEKLFF.

J is TRBJ2-1 and V is TRBV27, with 7 positions matching TRBD2. The J segment lost 2 bases and the V segment lost 2 bases, leaving 6 bases of the junction unmatched. CDR1 is MNHEY and CDR2 is SMNVEV in the germline V gene (reference sequence). CDR3 length equals 16 residues. The CDR3 DNA reads TGTGCCAGCAGTTTAGGTCCAGCGGGGCCCTACAATGAGCAGTTCTTC. It translates to CASSLGPAGPYNEQFF.

This clone was counted ten times or more. The V and J genes are TRBV12-5 and TRBJ1-5; D unresolved. Germline CDR1 is LGHNT and CDR2 is FRNRAP. V gave up 0 bases and J gave up 0 bases, with 21 bases separating them. The CDR3 is 20 amino acids. The CDR3 coding sequence is TGTGCTAGTGGTTTGGTATCGTCCCTGGGAATAGGGAATAGCAATCAGCCCCAGCATTTT. Translating it yields CASGLVSSLGIGNSNQPQHF.

The chain joins TRBV9 to TRBJ2-5; 7 bases are a match to TRBD1. The trim removed 0 bases at V and 5 bases at J, leaving 10 bases unmatched. The CDR3 has 16 amino acids. From germline, CDR1 is SGDLS and CDR2 YYNGEE. The CDR3 here is CASSVATGMGGETQYF. CDR3 DNA sequence: TGTGCCAGCAGCGTAGCGACAGGGATGGGTGGGGAGACCCAGTACTTC.

The chain uses TRBV12-5 and TRBJ2-1, with TRBD1 matching over 7 bases. Germline V gene lookup returns CDR1 LGHNT and CDR2 FRNRAP. CDR3 size: 16 residues. With 0 bases clipped from V and 4 bases from J, the junction kept 6 bases outside the gene matches. The CDR3 is CASGLVRGQLYNEQFF. CDR3 sequence (DNA): TGTGCTAGTGGTTTGGTACGGGGACAGTTATACAATGAGCAGTTCTTC.

The chain is built from TRBV7-2 and TRBJ1-6; D is uncertain. V lost 2 bases to trimming and J lost 7 bases, with 15 bases between them. The V gene's germline CDR1 is SGHTA and CDR2 FQGNSA. This CDR3 contains 16 residues. The CDR3 coding sequence is TGTGCCAGCAGCTTAAATCGGCCTTTCTTGAATTCACCCCTCCACTTT. Amino acids: CASSLNRPFLNSPLHF.

The chain combines TRBV4-3 with TRBJ2-2; 7 bases map to TRBD2. The trim removed 3 bases at V and 0 bases at J, leaving 1 base unmatched. Per the germline V gene, CDR1 is LGHNA and CDR2 is YSLEER. The CDR3 is 15 amino acids. The CDR3 region has the DNA TGCGCCAGCAGCCACGGGGGGACGAACACCGGGGAGCTGTTTTTT. The encoded protein is CASSHGGTNTGELFF.

The chain recombines TRBV5-8 with TRBJ2-1, with 7 bases matching TRBD2. In germline, CDR1 is SGHTS, CDR2 YDEGEE. The CDR3 is 16 residues long. The V gene end was trimmed by 0 bases and the J gene end by 0 bases; junction bases not matched to a gene: 3. In nucleotides, the CDR3 is TGTGCCAGCAGCTTGGAAGCGGGGAGCTCCTACAATGAGCAGTTCTTC. Translating gives CASSLEAGSSYNEQFF.

J is TRBJ1-2 and V is TRBV30; 7 nucleotides align to TRBD1. With V trimmed by 7 bases and J by 4 bases, 3 bases remained unmatched. The germline CDR1 and CDR2 sequences are GTSNPN and SVGIG (reference sequence). CDR3 size: 11 residues. The CDR3 is CALDRPYGYTF. The CDR3 nucleotides are TGTGCCTTGGACAGGCCCTATGGCTACACCTTC. The full variable domain, completed using reference TRBV30 and TRBJ1-2, is SQTIHQWPATLVQPVGSPLSLECTVEGTSNPNLYWYRQAAGRGLQLLFYSVGIGQISSEVPQNLSASRPQDRQFILSSKKLLLSDSGFYLCALDRPYGYTFGSGTRLTVV.

The chain uses TRBV14 and TRBJ1-6; 7 positions match TRBD1. This CDR3 has 14 amino acids. Germline-derived CDR1 and CDR2 are SGHDN and FVKESK. J gave up 10 bases and V 2 bases, and 5 bases lay outside the gene matches. The CDR3 DNA sequence: TGTGCCAGCAGCCAACCCGGGACAGTCTCACCCCTCCACTTT. Translating gives CASSQPGTVSPLHF.

This chain joins TRBV2 and TRBJ2-7; maybe TRBD2 (7 bases). The germline V and J ends were trimmed by 3 bases and 0 bases, with 9 bases remaining between them. The CDR3 extends over 14 amino acids. Per the germline V gene, CDR1 is SNHLY and CDR2 is FYNNEI. The CDR3 region is CASSDGGLSYEQYF. Here the CDR3 DNA reads TGTGCCAGCAGTGACGGGGGGCTCTCCTACGAGCAGTACTTC.

This chain joins TRBV11-2 and TRBJ2-7; TRBD2 is a possible D gene (6 bases). The CDR3 runs to 14 residues. V was cut by 5 bases and J by 4 bases, with 15 bases left in between. The germline V gene has CDR1 SGHAT and CDR2 FQNNGV. CDR3 sequence reads: CASSPARGGYEQYF. The CDR3, as DNA: TGTGCCAGCAGCCCCGCGAGGGGAGGATACGAGCAGTACTTC.